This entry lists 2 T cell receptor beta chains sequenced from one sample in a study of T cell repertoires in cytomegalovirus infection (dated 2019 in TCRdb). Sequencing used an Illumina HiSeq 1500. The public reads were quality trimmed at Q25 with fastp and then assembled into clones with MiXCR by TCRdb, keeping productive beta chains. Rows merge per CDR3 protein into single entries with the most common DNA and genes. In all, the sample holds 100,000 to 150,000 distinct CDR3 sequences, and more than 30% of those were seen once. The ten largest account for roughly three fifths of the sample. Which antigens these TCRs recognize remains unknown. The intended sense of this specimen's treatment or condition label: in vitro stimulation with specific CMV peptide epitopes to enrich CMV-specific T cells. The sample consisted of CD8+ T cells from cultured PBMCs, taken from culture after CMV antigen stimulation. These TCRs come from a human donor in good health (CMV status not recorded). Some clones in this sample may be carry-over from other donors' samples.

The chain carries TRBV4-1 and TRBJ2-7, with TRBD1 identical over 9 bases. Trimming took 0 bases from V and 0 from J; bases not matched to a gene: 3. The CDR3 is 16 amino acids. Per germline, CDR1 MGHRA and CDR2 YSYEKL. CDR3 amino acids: CASSQDGTGSSYEQYF. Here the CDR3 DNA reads TGCGCCAGCAGCCAAGACGGGACAGGGAGCTCCTACGAGCAGTACTTC.

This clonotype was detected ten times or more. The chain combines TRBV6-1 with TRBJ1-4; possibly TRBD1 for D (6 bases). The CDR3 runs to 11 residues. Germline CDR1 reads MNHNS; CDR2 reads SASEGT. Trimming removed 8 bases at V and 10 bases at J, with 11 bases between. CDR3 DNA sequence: TGTGCCAGCCAAGGAGGGGGAAAACTGTTTTTT. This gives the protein CASQGGGKLFF.